This T cell receptor beta chain was sequenced for a study of blood T cell repertoires in COVID-19. Study overall: Italy, Spain and the United States were the sources of the convalescent and acute COVID-19 samples.

Original handling: Nucleated cell number was recorded as an estimate derived from reference gene primer amplification. Only in-frame clones appear in the TCRdb table, and some are missing; sequencing was by immunoSEQ multiplex PCR. V and J calls and clone size follow that table, whereas D and trimming were derived from the DNA. This table has roughly 230,000 clones, less than 90% appearing once. This CDR3 is 15 amino acids long. Germline V CDR1 and CDR2: SGHTA, FQGNSA. The V segment lost 5 bases and the J segment 3 bases; nucleotides outside the gene matches: 5. The sample was peripheral blood. This TCR came from a man in his 70s with acute or convalescent COVID-19. This chain links TRBV7-2 with TRBJ2-7, with 12 bases matching TRBD2. As DNA, the CDR3 is TGTGCCAGCAGCATAACTAGCGGGAGGTTCTACGAGCAGTACTTC. Residues: CASSITSGRFYEQYF. Full variable domain (rest looked up from reference TRBV7-2 and TRBJ2-7): GAGVSQSPSNKVTEKGKDVELRCDPISGHTALYWYRQSLGQGLEFLIYFQGNSAPDKSGLPSDRFSAERTGGSVSTLTIQRTQQEDSAVYLCASSITSGRFYEQYFGPGTRLTVT.